These 16 T cell receptor beta chains were all obtained from the same sample, sequenced in a study of blood T cell repertoires in COVID-19. Assay: immunoSEQ multiplex PCR; the TCRdb copy retains only in-frame clones and omits some. The data show roughly 150,000 clones, with around 90% seen just once and around 1.9% held by the top ten. Material: peripheral blood. Receptor source: a man in his fifties or sixties who had recovered from COVID-19.

The chain carries TRBV19 and TRBJ2-5; TRBD2 agrees at 7 bases. Germline lookup yields CDR1 LNHDA and CDR2 SQIVND (reference sequence). The CDR3 consists of 12 residues. With V trimmed by 5 bases and J by 7 bases, 4 bases remained unmatched. The DNA of the CDR3 is TGTGCCAGTAGTCCGGGGGGTATGACCCAGTACTTC. This gives the protein CASSPGGMTQYF.

The J gene is TRBJ1-5, the V gene TRBV28, with D perhaps matching TRBD1 (5 bases). V was trimmed by 2 bases and J by 0 bases, leaving 14 bases between them. Per germline, CDR1 MDHEN and CDR2 SYDVKM. CDR3 size: 17 residues. The CDR3 coding sequence is TGTGCCAGCAGTTTAATTGGGACTACATATAGCAATCAGCCCCAGCATTTT. It translates to CASSLIGTTYSNQPQHF.

V is TRBV4-3 and J is TRBJ2-7; D remains ambiguous. CDR3 length equals 15 residues. The V end was cut by 0 bases, the J end by 5 bases, with 14 bases between. Germline-derived CDR1 and CDR2 are LGHNA and YSLEER. The chain's CDR3 is CASSQDQALVDEQYF. For the CDR3, the DNA is TGCGCCAGCAGCCAAGATCAGGCGCTCGTGGACGAGCAGTACTTC.

The sample holds a few counts of this clone. V gene TRBV7-2 combines with J gene TRBJ1-2, with TRBD1 matching 7 bases. The CDR3 extends over 14 amino acids. V was clipped by 5 bases and J by 6 bases; unmatched bases: 9. Germline V gene data show CDR1 as SGHTA and CDR2 as FQGNSA. The CDR3 is CASSPDRARDGYTF. The CDR3 DNA reads TGTGCCAGCAGCCCTGACAGGGCAAGGGATGGCTACACCTTC.

The chain links TRBV29-1 to TRBJ1-5, with TRBD1 matching over 7 bases. This CDR3 contains 14 residues. CDR1 SQVTM and CDR2 ANQGSEA come from the germline V gene. V dropped 4 bases and J dropped 5; count of bases not matched to a gene: 8. As DNA, the CDR3 is TGCAGCGTTGGCAGGGACAGCAGTGATCAGCCCCAGCATTTT. It codes for CSVGRDSSDQPQHF. Full variable domain (missing parts from reference TRBV29-1 and TRBJ1-5): SAVISQKPSRDICQRGTSLTIQCQVDSQVTMMFWYRQQPGQSLTLIATANQGSEATYESGFVIDKFPISRPNLTFSTLTVSNMSPEDSSIYLCSVGRDSSDQPQHFGDGTRLSIL.

The V and J genes are TRBV12-3 or TRBV12-4 and TRBJ2-1; maybe TRBD1 (5 bases). V lost 8 bases to trimming and J lost 9 bases, with 14 bases between them. CDR3 length equals 12 residues. The CDR3 DNA sequence: TGTGCCAGCTCACGGCAGGGCCGTGAGCAGTTCTTC. Its protein is CASSRQGREQFF.

The chain uses TRBV7-2 and TRBJ1-2; 9 bases match TRBD1. This CDR3 spans 15 amino acids. The V gene end was trimmed by 5 bases and the J gene end by 8 bases; junction bases not matched to a gene: 12. CDR1 and CDR2 (germline): SGHTA, FQGNSA. As DNA, the CDR3 is TGTGCCAGCAGCGCCAACCCGGGACAGGGAGAAGGCTACACCTTC. Translation gives CASSANPGQGEGYTF. The variable domain in full, completed from reference TRBV7-2 and TRBJ1-2, reads GAGVSQSPSNKVTEKGKDVELRCDPISGHTALYWYRQSLGQGLEFLIYFQGNSAPDKSGLPSDRFSAERTGGSVSTLTIQRTQQEDSAVYLCASSANPGQGEGYTFGSGTRLTVV.

The chain uses TRBV10-2 and TRBJ1-2; TRBD1 matches 11 bases. Germline CDR1 WSHSY, CDR2 SAAADI. With V trimmed by 2 bases and J by 7 bases, 0 bases remained unmatched. This CDR3 spans 13 amino acids. The CDR3: CASSEGTGGGYTF. CDR3 bases: TGCGCCAGCAGTGAGGGGACAGGGGGTGGCTACACCTTC.

The chain has TRBV2 and TRBJ1-2; TRBD1 aligns across 8 bases. The CDR3 length is 13 residues. V shed 6 bases, J shed 6 bases, and the junction held 6 bases outside the gene matches. Per germline, CDR1 SNHLY and CDR2 FYNNEI. CDR3 amino acids: CASRLDRADGYTF. DNA for the CDR3: TGTGCCAGCAGGTTGGACAGGGCGGATGGCTACACCTTC.

This clone was seen a few times. V usage is TRBV6-5 and J usage is TRBJ2-7, with TRBD2 matching over 11 bases. There are 14 residues in the CDR3. Germline values: CDR1 MNHEY, CDR2 SVGAGI. V dropped 2 bases and J dropped 7; count of bases not matched to a gene: 4. This CDR3 is CASSYDWTSGEQYF. CDR3 DNA: TGTGCCAGCAGTTACGACTGGACTAGCGGGGAGCAGTACTTC.

This chain uses TRBV10-3 with TRBJ2-7; 7 nucleotides match TRBD2. This CDR3 contains 16 residues. The germline CDR1 and CDR2 sequences are ENHRY and SYGVKD. Germline trimming cut 2 bases from V and 2 bases from J; bases unmatched to any gene: 9. The CDR3 here is CAISEAISGRTYEQYF. DNA for the CDR3: TGTGCCATCAGTGAGGCGATTAGCGGGCGAACCTACGAGCAGTACTTC.

The V and J genes are TRBV2 and TRBJ1-6, with D perhaps TRBD1 (6 bases). The CDR3 covers 18 residues. Trimming pared 7 bases from V and 0 bases from J, leaving 19 bases between. Germline CDR1 and CDR2: SNHLY and FYNNEI. The CDR3 bases are TGTGCCAGCACCCTGTCCCGGGACACGAGCTCCTATAATTCACCCCTCCACTTT. Its translation is CASTLSRDTSSYNSPLHF.

The J gene is TRBJ1-4, the V gene TRBV11-2, with 7 positions matching TRBD1. V shed 0 bases, J shed 0 bases, and the junction held 7 bases outside the gene matches. CDR1 SGHAT and CDR2 FQNNGV come from the germline V gene. This CDR3 is 18 amino acids long. CDR3 coding DNA: TGTGCCAGCAGCTTAGATCAAAGGACAGGCCCAACTAATGAAAAACTGTTTTTT. It is translated as CASSLDQRTGPTNEKLFF.

The gene calls are TRBV19 and TRBJ2-7; 9 bases line up with TRBD1. Germline V CDR1 and CDR2: LNHDA, SQIVND (reference sequence). V trimming: 0 bases; J trimming: 2 bases; junction bases outside the gene matches: 5. The CDR3 contains 16 residues. The CDR3 coding sequence is TGTGCCAGTAGTATAGAAAGGACAGGGGCGACCTACGAGCAGTACTTC. Its translation: CASSIERTGATYEQYF.

The chain couples TRBV28 to TRBJ2-7; 7 bases line up with TRBD1. With 2 bases clipped from V and 3 bases from J, the junction kept 1 base outside the gene matches. The germline V gene has CDR1 MDHEN and CDR2 SYDVKM. The CDR3 has 13 amino acids. CDR3 in amino acids: CASSLRTGYEQYF. CDR3 bases: TGTGCCAGCAGTTTAAGGACAGGCTACGAGCAGTACTTC.

The V call is TRBV4-1, the J call TRBJ1-1; a weak D match, TRBD1 (5 bases). V was cut by 4 bases and J by 5 bases, with 14 bases left in between. CDR3 length: 14 residues. The germline V gene encodes CDR1 MGHRA and CDR2 YSYEKL. DNA of the CDR3: TGCGCCAGCAGCCCGCCCCCGGGGGGGACTGAAGCTTTCTTT. Translated: CASSPPPGGTEAFF.